What follows is one T cell receptor beta chain and its context. The antigen remains undetermined. The record originates from a study of cytomegalovirus exposure and HLA in healthy donors. At the level of the study: The 120 validation repertoires, a later analysis reported, used the same platform as the roughly 730 repertoires from the first cohort.

Trimming pared 2 bases from V and 2 bases from J, leaving 13 bases between. The germline V gene has CDR1 SGHRS and CDR2 YFSETQ. The CDR3 runs 15 residues. Notes on the study in general: Some TCR beta chains (roughly 160 of them) were listed as cytomegalovirus-associated.

Method: immunoSEQ multiplex PCR; TCRdb's copy keeps in-frame clones and lacks some. The sample has 90,000 to 150,000 clones; 86% are singletons. This clonotype originated in a man aged 18-30 years in good health and CMV-seronegative. J is TRBJ1-2 and V is TRBV5-1; D unclear. Sequenced input: PBMCs. This CDR3 is CASSFTPGGNYGYTF. The CDR3 DNA reads as TGCGCCAGCAGCTTCACGCCGGGAGGCAACTATGGCTACACCTTC.